The source of this T cell receptor (beta chain) is a study of T cell clonality in common variable immunodeficiency. With regard to this clone: The CDR3 extends 3 residues past the end of the read, so its final part is completed from the germline J gene.

Trimming cost V 0 bases and J 0 bases, with 5 bases left between them. Germline V gives CDR1 SGHDT, CDR2 YYEEEE. CDR3 size: 14 residues. Clones were sequenced by immunoSEQ multiplex PCR, and TCRdb holds only the in-frame ones, with some missing. Captured here are tens of thousands of clones, none seen once; the top ten comprise around 3.3%. Sequences were obtained from peripheral blood mononuclear cells. The TCR sequence derives from a person aged 18 to 70 in good health. This chain connects TRBV5-6 to TRBJ2-3, with a weak D call TRBD2 (5 bases). CDR3 sequence reads: CASSLGGSTDTQYF. Partial CDR3 DNA: TGTGCCAGCAGCTTGGGCGGGAGCACAGATACG.